The source of this TCR beta chain is a study of CD8+ T cells in alopecia areata. Study context: Oral tofacitinib (5 to 10 mg twice daily) was administered to treated patients.

Extracted RNA was reverse transcribed into cDNA, the sequencing template. This table comes from immunoSEQ multiplex PCR, and its TCRdb copy is limited to in-frame clones, with some not included. The sample lists 150,000 or so clones, approximately 49% occurring once. Whole-study results and caveats: Relative to normal scalp, lesional scalp, especially alopecia totalis/universalis, showed higher clonality.

In its sample, this clone was seen a few times. What it binds is not known. CDR3 length equals 10 residues. Trimming stripped 1 base from V and 7 bases from J, with 0 bases between. Germline CDR1 SNHLY, CDR2 FYNNEI. Alopecia areata patients had lesional scalp punch biopsies and peripheral blood taken from them. Here the sequenced sample was CD8+ T cells sorted from blood, taken at week 0. The receptor comes from a human donor with alopecia areata. J is TRBJ2-3 and V is TRBV2; unclear D gene. The CDR3 reads CASSEDTQYF. In DNA form, the CDR3 reads TGTGCCAGCAGTGAAGATACGCAGTATTTT.